These 30 T cell receptor beta chains were sequenced from one sample in a study of cytomegalovirus exposure and HLA in healthy donors. 13 Jbeta primers and 60 Vbeta primers were used for the PCR. Using immunoSEQ multiplex PCR, the repertoire was profiled, and TCRdb retains in-frame clones only, with some absent. The repertoire has roughly 110,000 clones, over 60% of them found once; the top ten carry approximately 2.6%. Sequencing used PBMCs. These receptors were collected from a female donor in good health and CMV-seronegative.

The chain uses TRBV5-1 and TRBJ1-4, with TRBD1 matching over 8 bases. The CDR3 consists of 15 residues. The V segment lost 4 bases and the J segment 5 bases; nucleotides outside the gene matches: 7. Germline V gene lookup returns CDR1 SGHRS and CDR2 YFSETQ. The CDR3 protein is CASSTLTGANEKLFF. The CDR3, as DNA: TGCGCCAGCAGCACCCTGACAGGGGCAAATGAAAAACTGTTTTTT.

J is TRBJ1-2 and V is TRBV19; tentative D call: TRBD1 (6 bases). V was clipped by 9 bases and J by 4 bases, with 12 bases between them. Germline V gene lookup returns CDR1 LNHDA and CDR2 SQIVND (reference sequence). The CDR3 covers 12 residues. The CDR3 DNA reads as TGTGCCAGCCTCCAGGGGCTCTATGGCTACACCTTC. Residues: CASLQGLYGYTF. The variable domain in full, completed from reference TRBV19 and TRBJ1-2, reads DGGITQSPKYLFRKEGQNVTLSCEQNLNHDAMYWYRQDPGQGLRLIYYSQIVNDFQKGDIAEGYSVSREKKESFPLTVTSAQKNPTAFYLCASLQGLYGYTFGSGTRLTVV.

The chain combines TRBV5-4 with TRBJ2-3; TRBD2 matches 8 bases. This CDR3 region has 16 residues. V trimming: 4 bases; J trimming: 2 bases; junction bases outside the gene matches: 9. Germline CDR1 is SGHNT and CDR2 is YYREEE (reference sequence). The CDR3 DNA sequence: TGTGCCAGCAGCGTCTTCCTAGCGGGTCACACAGATACGCAGTATTTT. Translated: CASSVFLAGHTDTQYF.

CDR3 loop: CASSIGQGPDTQYF. CDR3 nucleotide sequence: TGCGCCAGCAGCATTGGACAGGGGCCAGATACGCAGTATTTT. The genes are TRBV5-1 and TRBJ2-3, with 9 nucleotides matching TRBD1. Trimming at V came to 4 bases and at J to 4 bases, leaving 4 bases not matched to a gene. The CDR3 has 14 amino acids. The germline V gene has CDR1 SGHRS and CDR2 YFSETQ.

The genes are TRBV7-8 and TRBJ2-3, with TRBD2 identical over 7 bases. Germline loops: CDR1 SGHVS, CDR2 FQNEAQ. CDR3 size: 14 residues. Trimming removed 5 bases from V and 5 bases from J; junction bases left unmatched: 7. In DNA, the CDR3 is TGTGCCAGCAGCCCTGGACTAGTCTTAGATACGCAGTATTTT. Translation gives CASSPGLVLDTQYF.

The V call is TRBV5-1, the J call TRBJ2-2; TRBD1 matches at 8 bases. The J segment lost 2 bases and the V segment lost 4 bases, leaving 4 bases of the junction unmatched. Germline values: CDR1 SGHRS, CDR2 YFSETQ. The CDR3 contains 15 residues. In nucleotides, the CDR3 is TGCGCCAGCAGCATAGGACAGGGTAACACCGGGGAGCTGTTTTTT. Protein product: CASSIGQGNTGELFF.

This clone is a singleton in its sample. The rearrangement links TRBV11-2 to TRBJ1-1; TRBD1 agrees at 8 bases. Trimming took 4 bases from V and 3 from J; bases not matched to a gene: 7. CDR3 length: 15 residues. Germline CDR1 SGHAT, CDR2 FQNNGV. The CDR3 nucleotides are TGTGCCAGCAGCTCCGGACAGGGTGGGGACACTGAAGCTTTCTTT. This encodes CASSSGQGGDTEAFF. The whole variable domain, filled in from reference TRBV11-2 and TRBJ1-1, reads EAGVAQSPRYKIIEKRQSVAFWCNPISGHATLYWYQQILGQGPKLLIQFQNNGVVDDSQLPKDRFSAERLKGVDSTLKIQPAKLEDSAVYLCASSSGQGGDTEAFFGQGTRLTVV.

This rearrangement joins TRBV19 to TRBJ2-5; 14 nucleotides agree with TRBD2. This CDR3 comprises 19 residues. Germline assignment: CDR1 LNHDA and CDR2 SQIVND (reference sequence). The V gene end was trimmed by 1 base and the J gene end by 5 bases; junction bases not matched to a gene: 12. The CDR3 spells CASSIAWAGTSGGGETQYF. The CDR3, as DNA: TGTGCCAGTAGTATAGCCTGGGCCGGGACTAGCGGGGGAGGTGAGACCCAGTACTTC. The variable domain in full, with the rest retrieved from reference TRBV19 and TRBJ2-5, is DGGITQSPKYLFRKEGQNVTLSCEQNLNHDAMYWYRQDPGQGLRLIYYSQIVNDFQKGDIAEGYSVSREKKESFPLTVTSAQKNPTAFYLCASSIAWAGTSGGGETQYFGPGTRLLVL.

The rearrangement links TRBV5-6 to TRBJ1-2; a weak D match, TRBD1 (6 bases). Per germline, CDR1 SGHDT and CDR2 YYEEEE. Deletions cut 2 bases from V and 3 bases from J, with 14 bases between. This CDR3 is 15 amino acids long. In DNA, the CDR3 is TGTGCCAGCAGCTTCTACAGGGTAGGGTACTATGGCTACACCTTC. Translated, it gives CASSFYRVGYYGYTF. Based on the CDR3 plus reference TRBV5-6 and TRBJ1-2, the full variable domain is DAGVTQSPTHLIKTRGQQVTLRCSPKSGHDTVSWYQQALGQGPQFIFQYYEEEERQRGNFPDRFSGHQFPNYSSELNVNALLLGDSALYLCASSFYRVGYYGYTFGSGTRLTVV.

A few counts support this clone. This chain connects TRBV13 to TRBJ2-5, with D maybe TRBD1 (5 bases). Trimming stripped 2 bases from V and 1 base from J, with 17 bases between. Germline V gene sequence: CDR1 PRHDT, CDR2 FYEKMQ (reference sequence). The CDR3 has 17 residues. CDR3 protein: CASSLSSFGHVQETQYF. The CDR3 coding sequence is TGTGCCAGCAGCTTATCCTCTTTCGGACACGTCCAAGAGACCCAGTACTTC.

This sequence joins TRBV14 and TRBJ1-1; possibly TRBD1 for D (6 bases). CDR3 length: 15 residues. Deletions cut 4 bases from V and 4 bases from J, with 16 bases between. Germline V gene sequence: CDR1 SGHDN, CDR2 FVKESK. Here the CDR3 reads CASSPRQVRSTEAFF. The CDR3 DNA reads as TGTGCCAGCAGCCCCCGACAGGTTCGGAGCACTGAAGCTTTCTTT. Full variable domain (rest looked up from reference TRBV14 and TRBJ1-1): EAGVTQFPSHSVIEKGQTVTLRCDPISGHDNLYWYRRVMGKEIKFLLHFVKESKQDESGMPNNRFLAERTGGTYSTLKVQPAELEDSGVYFCASSPRQVRSTEAFFGQGTRLTVV.

The chain carries TRBV18 and TRBJ1-4, with a tentative D call TRBD1 (6 bases). Trimming pared 6 bases from V and 0 bases from J, leaving 14 bases between. This CDR3 is built from 16 residues. Germline CDR1 is KGHSH and CDR2 is LQKENI. The CDR3 loop is CASSPLQGSTNEKLFF. The CDR3, as DNA: TGTGCCAGCTCGCCCCTACAGGGATCAACTAATGAAAAACTGTTTTTT.

CDR3 nucleotides: TGTGCCAGCAGCGCCCAACAGGGGGCGGCCTCTGAAGCTTTCTTT. Translation gives CASSAQQGAASEAFF. The chain uses TRBV7-8 and TRBJ1-1, with 9 bases matching TRBD1. Germline CDR1 is SGHVS and CDR2 is FQNEAQ. J was trimmed by 6 bases and V by 5 bases; bases with no gene match: 10. The CDR3 consists of 15 residues.

The chain carries TRBV11-2 and TRBJ2-7; possibly TRBD1 for D (5 bases). The CDR3 spans 13 residues. The germline CDR1 and CDR2 sequences are SGHAT and FQNNGV. V gave up 1 base and J gave up 4 bases, with 8 bases separating them. The CDR3 protein is CASSLGRTYEQYF. The CDR3, as DNA: TGTGCCAGCAGCTTAGGCAGGACATACGAGCAGTACTTC.

The chain employs TRBV11-3 and TRBJ2-1; 8 bases line up with TRBD1. CDR1 SGHNT and CDR2 YENEEA come from the germline V gene. The ends lost 1 base at V and 0 bases at J; junction bases unmatched: 11. This CDR3 is 19 amino acids long. The DNA for the CDR3 is TGTGCCAGCAGCTTAGGACAGGGGCGAAAGGAGAGCTCCTACAATGAGCAGTTCTTC. This codes for CASSLGQGRKESSYNEQFF.

The chain has TRBV4-1 and TRBJ2-1; D might be TRBD1 (8 bases). From germline, CDR1 is MGHRA and CDR2 YSYEKL. The ends were cut back, 0 bases at V and 1 base at J, with 25 bases in the middle. The CDR3 runs 21 residues. CDR3 protein: CASSQDSGQGMIGGSYNEQFF. The CDR3 coding sequence is TGCGCCAGCAGCCAAGATTCTGGACAGGGTATGATCGGGGGGTCCTACAATGAGCAGTTCTTC.

This chain joins TRBV10-3 and TRBJ1-3, with D unresolved. The CDR3 covers 14 residues. The V gene's germline CDR1 is ENHRY and CDR2 SYGVKD. V lost 8 bases, J lost 0 bases, and 11 bases lay in between. The CDR3 sequence: CAIGAGLSGNTIYF. As DNA, the CDR3 is TGTGCCATCGGCGCAGGACTCTCTGGAAACACCATATATTTT.

This chain joins TRBV4-1 and TRBJ1-3, with no clear D. Trimming took off 0 bases at V and 4 bases at J, with 13 bases between the two ends. Germline V CDR1 and CDR2: MGHRA, YSYEKL. This CDR3 comprises 16 residues. In nucleotides, the CDR3 is TGCGCCAGCAGCCAAGATATGGCTGCGGGCGGAAACACCATATATTTT. As protein: CASSQDMAAGGNTIYF.

In its sample, this clone was seen a few times. The V call is TRBV6-4, the J call TRBJ1-1; D remains ambiguous. Germline values: CDR1 MRHNA, CDR2 SNTAGT. The CDR3 extends over 13 amino acids. Between the trimmed V and J ends, which lost 5 bases and 3 bases, there was a span of 10 bases. CDR3 sequence reads: CASSKDGDTEAFF. The CDR3 nucleotides are TGTGCCAGCAGTAAGGACGGGGACACTGAAGCTTTCTTT.

V gene TRBV10-3 combines with J gene TRBJ2-5; TRBD2 matches at 7 bases. The V gene's germline CDR1 is ENHRY and CDR2 SYGVKD. The CDR3 has 11 amino acids. With V trimmed by 3 bases and J by 9 bases, 1 base remained unmatched. The CDR3 sequence: CAISEAGPQYF. CDR3 in DNA: TGTGCCATCAGTGAAGCGGGGCCCCAGTACTTC.

The V call is TRBV6-1, the J call TRBJ2-5; TRBD2 might be the D (5 bases). Trimming left V 1 base short and J 2 bases short, with 8 bases between. The germline V gene has CDR1 MNHNS and CDR2 SASEGT. CDR3 length equals 14 residues. CDR3 in amino acids: CASSEGSGQETQYF. The CDR3 DNA is TGTGCCAGCAGTGAAGGGAGCGGACAAGAGACCCAGTACTTC.

CDR3 bases: TGTGCCAGCAGCACAAGAAGTGACTATTCAACCGGGGAGCTGTTTTTT. Translating it yields CASSTRSDYSTGELFF. V gene TRBV9 combines with J gene TRBJ2-2; tentatively, D is TRBD2 (5 bases). The CDR3 consists of 16 residues. Trimming shortened V by 4 bases and J by 5 bases, and 18 bases separated the two germline ends. Germline-derived CDR1 and CDR2 are SGDLS and YYNGEE. Together with reference TRBV9 and TRBJ2-2, the CDR3 gives the full variable domain: DSGVTQTPKHLITATGQRVTLRCSPRSGDLSVYWYQQSLDQGLQFLIQYYNGEERAKGNILERFSAQQFPDLHSELNLSSLELGDSALYFCASSTRSDYSTGELFFGEGSRLTVL.

This chain uses TRBV10-3 with TRBJ2-5; the D gene is possibly TRBD1 (5 bases). The CDR3 is 15 residues long. Germline CDR1 ENHRY, CDR2 SYGVKD. V lost 0 bases, J lost 3 bases, and 11 bases lay in between. The CDR3 loop is CAISESAGPKETQYF. The CDR3 DNA sequence: TGTGCCATCAGTGAGTCGGCAGGGCCAAAAGAGACCCAGTACTTC.

The rearrangement uses TRBV2 and TRBJ1-1; no firm D call. Trimming stripped 6 bases from V and 1 base from J, with 9 bases between. CDR1 is SNHLY, CDR2 FYNNEI, per germline. The CDR3 consists of 13 residues. The CDR3 DNA is TGTGCCAGCAGCTCCGGGAGGAACACTGAAGCTTTCTTT. Its protein is CASSSGRNTEAFF.

The rearrangement uses TRBV13 and TRBJ2-2; 12 nucleotides match TRBD2. CDR3 size: 17 residues. Trimming at V came to 3 bases and at J to 4 bases, leaving 6 bases not matched to a gene. CDR1 and CDR2 from the germline V gene are PRHDT and FYEKMQ (reference sequence). In DNA, the CDR3 is TGTGCCAGCAGCTTCCGGACTAGCGGGGCGATCACCGGGGAGCTGTTTTTT. It specifies CASSFRTSGAITGELFF. The full variable domain, in which reference TRBV13 and TRBJ2-2 provide the parts outside the CDR3, is AAGVIQSPRHLIKEKRETATLKCYPIPRHDTVYWYQQGPGQDPQFLISFYEKMQSDKGSIPDRFSAQQFSDYHSELNMSSLELGDSALYFCASSFRTSGAITGELFFGEGSRLTVL.

The J gene is TRBJ1-2, the V gene TRBV7-8; TRBD1 is a possible D gene (6 bases). Germline V gene sequence: CDR1 SGHVS, CDR2 FQNEAQ. Trimming pared 3 bases from V and 5 bases from J, leaving 16 bases between. This CDR3 comprises 15 residues. CDR3 DNA: TGTGCCAGCAGCTTCTCGACGGACAGCAATTATGGCTACACCTTC. Amino acid sequence: CASSFSTDSNYGYTF.

This chain connects TRBV2 to TRBJ2-4; 7 bases agree with TRBD2. This CDR3 has 12 residues. CDR1 and CDR2 from the germline V gene are SNHLY and FYNNEI. The CDR3 spells CAQRGEGNIQYF. In DNA, the CDR3 is TGTGCTCAGCGGGGCGAGGGTAACATTCAGTACTTC.

The genes are TRBV7-2 and TRBJ1-2; D uncertain. Per germline, CDR1 SGHTA and CDR2 FQGNSA. V lost 5 bases and J 8 bases, leaving 15 bases between the germline ends. The CDR3 is 13 amino acids. CDR3 sequence (DNA): TGTGCCAGCAGCCCGCTGAGGCAGTTCGGCTACACCTTC. As protein: CASSPLRQFGYTF.

The rearrangement joins TRBV7-3 to TRBJ2-7; D unresolved. Germline values: CDR1 SGHTA, CDR2 FQGTGA. V was cut by 2 bases and J by 1 base, with 6 bases left in between. This CDR3 region has 13 residues. CDR3 bases: TGTGCCAGCAGCTTAGGCATGTCCTACGAGCAGTACTTC. This translates into CASSLGMSYEQYF.

V gene TRBV30 combines with J gene TRBJ2-7, with 9 bases matching TRBD2. J gave up 0 bases and V 3 bases, and 3 bases lay outside the gene matches. The CDR3 runs to 14 residues. Germline CDR1 and CDR2: GTSNPN and SVGIG (reference sequence). Here the CDR3 DNA reads TGTGCCTGGAGGCTAGCGGGGAGCTCCTACGAGCAGTACTTC. Translation gives CAWRLAGSSYEQYF.